Detailed here is one TCR beta chain. This entry is derived from a study of T cell responses to AZD1222 COVID-19 vaccine. This CDR3 comprises 14 residues. Germline loops: CDR1 LNHDA, CDR2 SQIVND (reference sequence). Trimming cost V 2 bases and J 4 bases, with 11 bases left between them. The table came from immunoSEQ multiplex PCR; TCRdb's copy has only in-frame clones and leaves some out. This sample has roughly 120,000 clones, with about 90% found just once. The source was peripheral blood, collected 28 days after the second AZD1222 dose. The receptor comes from an adult who received the AZD1222 COVID-19 vaccine. The genes are TRBV19 and TRBJ1-1, with D hard to call. Here the CDR3 reads CASSITKQSTEAFF. Written as DNA, the CDR3 is TGTGCCAGTAGTATAACCAAACAATCCACTGAAGCTTTCTTT.